Reported below is one T cell receptor beta chain. Its antigen remains undetermined. Base qualities are missing; no much larger clone stands one base away. The sample belongs to a study of prognosis after radiotherapy for stage I lung cancer (dated by TCRdb to the early 2020s). In terms of the full investigation: Between early 2018 and 2019, 15 to 20 stage I NSCLC patients were enrolled in Nanjing, China. Stage I lung tumors that were newly diagnosed and primary were found in about 15 patients, while a handful of patients had oligometastatic NSCLC after surgical resection of the primary tumor. All patients were considered medically inoperable, owing to comorbidities in approximately 13 and refusal of surgery in over 5. The cohort was made up of 10 to 15 men and a handful of women, with a median age of around 68 years and an age range of about 53 to 95 years. Tumor histology was squamous cell carcinoma in more than 5 patients and adenocarcinoma in roughly 13. SBRT was delivered in 3 to 5 fractions with a biologically effective dose of at least 100 Gy, and image-guided IMRT or VMAT was used for delivery. No patient received concurrent therapy alongside SBRT. Distant metastases were developed by four of the 19 patients after SBRT, at a median of roughly 7 months, whereas no significant progression was observed in the other 15 patients. Peripheral blood TCR beta repertoires were profiled in stage I NSCLC patients before and after stereotactic body radiotherapy, and the repertoires were related to distant failure. For each of the roughly 19 patients, one blood sample was taken before SBRT and one after, so the study sequenced some 40 samples in total. Study-wide findings and limitations: All reported P values were unadjusted for multiple comparisons. Whether the expanded TCR clones were tumor-specific was not determined. TRBV and TRBJ usage frequencies reportedly differed by metastasis status, in two V genes at baseline and in about 10 V and two J genes after SBRT. The study was limited by its small cohort and short follow-up, and the findings require independent validation. Post-SBRT Shannon entropy and its change from baseline were lower in patients who developed distant metastases; baseline Shannon entropy was not associated with metastases. After SBRT, the number of unique TCR clones decreased (median around 10,000 before versus 6,500 to 7,000 after; Wilcoxon paired P=0.011).

No patient had a history of other malignancies or prior chemotherapy or radiotherapy, and all had node-negative disease on CT and PET/CT. At each of two time points, approximately 5.9 milliliters of peripheral venous blood were collected into EDTA tubes. PBMCs were isolated by Ficoll-Paque Plus density-gradient centrifugation. Samples were stored at -80°C immediately after collection until analysis. From the cysteine up to the phenylalanine, the CDR3 has a length of 16 residues. Just the 48-base CDR3 DNA is kept, in frame starting at base 1. The junction shows trimming of 6 bases on V and 5 bases on J, and the gene matches do not reach 11 bases of it. The CDR1 and CDR2 encoded by the germline V gene (reference sequence) are LNHDA and SQIVND. The TCR beta CDR3 region was amplified from genomic DNA by two rounds of multiplex PCR. In the first PCR round, primers specific to each TRBV and TRBJ gene were used, and the primer sequences were filed in Chinese patent CN105087789A. Universal primers were used in the second PCR round. The Roche High Pure PCR Template Preparation Kit was used to extract genomic DNA from frozen PBMCs. Libraries were sequenced paired-end with 151 bp reads on an Illumina HiSeq 3000. Regarding the original processing steps: CutAdapt was used to remove raw reads lacking the multiplex PCR primer sequences. Using PEAR, the high-quality paired reads were merged into contigs. By alignment to reference sequences, MiXCR assigned TRB V, D and J gene segments to each contig. CDR3 sequences were clustered by base quality and sequence similarity to remove sequencing errors. Diversity was measured as Shannon entropy normalized by the natural log of productive TCR sequence number. Clonality was computed as one minus the ratio of Shannon entropy to the natural log of the number of unique clonotypes. Progression-free survival cut-offs for repertoire metrics were chosen using the Youden index of ROC curves, with analyses run in R 3.5.3. TCRdb itself trimmed the public reads at Q25 with fastp, ran MiXCR and retained productive beta chains. Duplicate CDR3 protein sequences are folded into a single record with the most common DNA and genes. These V and J calls rely on TCRdb rather than the paper's analysis. The sample table contains roughly 20,000 distinct CDR3 sequences; only one count was recorded for around 55% of them. Roughly 26% of the sample lies in the top ten.

The sequence derives from a donor older than 45 with non-small cell lung cancer. Sequencing was performed on PBMCs, taken before or after stereotactic body radiation therapy (not recorded which). The receptor chain draws on TRBV19 and TRBJ1-5; 9 nucleotides in the junction match TRBD1. The CDR3 corresponds to CASRGTGTGRHQPQHF. The DNA reads TGTGCCAGTAGGGGGACCGGGACAGGGAGGCATCAGCCCCAGCATTTT.